This is a list of T cell receptor beta chains from one sample in a study of blood T cell repertoires in COVID-19. TCRdb keeps only in-frame clones here, not all; method: immunoSEQ multiplex PCR. The table records roughly 64,000 clones, under 80% of them present only once. Sequencing was performed on peripheral blood. These receptors were collected from a human donor in a cohort sampled during active COVID-19. Both conserved end residues are part of each CDR3. Each record gives: J gene, V gene, clone size, D gene, CDR3 DNA, CDR3 protein. A D gene is named only where the DNA matches it firmly. Clone size is not always given. Where it is, it says once, few, many or a class for expanded clones.

TRBJ1-5,TRBV2,.,TRBD1,TGTGCCAGCAGTGAAGGACAGGGCAGCCATCAGCCCCAGCATTTT,CASSEGQGSHQPQHF
TRBJ1-1,TRBV2,few,.,TGTGCCAGCAGTTACACAGGGAGAGAAGCTTTCTTT,CASSYTGREAFF
TRBJ2-1,TRBV4-2,.,TRBD2,TGTGCCAGCAGCCCTCTGGGAGGGCCGGGGCGAATCTTC,CASSPLGGPGRIF
TRBJ2-7,TRBV18,.,TRBD1,TGTGCCAGCTCACCACCGCCGACAGGGAGACTCGAGCAGTACTTC,CASSPPPTGRLEQYF
TRBJ1-4,TRBV7-2,.,.,TGTGCCAGCAGCTCCAATCCTTTCGGTGATGCAACTAATGAAAAACTGTTTTTT,CASSSNPFGDATNEKLFF
TRBJ1-2,TRBV7-9,.,TRBD1,TGTGCCAGCAGCTCGGACAGGGGGGACTATGGCTACACCTTC,CASSSDRGDYGYTF
TRBJ2-7,TRBV7-2,.,.,TGTGCCAGCAGCCCCGGACTGTTCTACGAGCAGTACTTC,CASSPGLFYEQYF
TRBJ2-1,TRBV10-3,.,.,TGTGCCATCAGTGAGACAAGGGGTGAGCAGTTCTTC,CAISETRGEQFF
TRBJ1-5,TRBV19,few,.,TGTGCCAGTATTTCCCGGTTTGTCTATCAGCCCCAGCATTTT,CASISRFVYQPQHF
TRBJ1-1,TRBV7-2,many,.,TGTGCCAGCAGCTTAGACAATAGGGGCACTGAAGCTTTCTTT,CASSLDNRGTEAFF
TRBJ2-5,TRBV19,.,.,TGTGCCACCAAGGACGGCGGGCGAGAGACCCAGTACTTC,CATKDGGRETQYF
TRBJ2-1,TRBV5-5,.,TRBD1,TGTGCCAGCAGCTTCTGGGACAGGGGGACACATGAGCAGTTCTTC,CASSFWDRGTHEQFF
TRBJ2-1,TRBV19,.,TRBD2,TGTGCCAGTAGTCGGACTAGCGGGGGGGCCACTGAGCAGTTCTTC,CASSRTSGGATEQFF
TRBJ1-2,TRBV6-6,.,TRBD1,TGTGCCAGCAGTAAAGGACAGGTTAACTATGGCTACACCTTC,CASSKGQVNYGYTF
TRBJ2-1,TRBV11-2,.,TRBD2,TGTGCCAGCAGCTCGACTAGCGGGGGGGTTTACAATGAGCAGTTCTTC,CASSSTSGGVYNEQFF
TRBJ2-5,TRBV6-4,.,TRBD1,TGTGCCAGCAGTGTCAACCCAGGGGGCTTGGAGACCCAGTACTTC,CASSVNPGGLETQYF
TRBJ1-1,TRBV28,.,.,TGTGCCAGCAGTTTATCGATCGAGGGAAAAGCTTTCTTT,CASSLSIEGKAFF
TRBJ2-1,TRBV5-1,.,TRBD2,TGCGCCAGCAGCTCCGCGGGAGCGGATTCCTACAATGAGCAGTTCTTC,CASSSAGADSYNEQFF
TRBJ2-7,TRBV6-6,.,.,TGTGCCAGCAGCCTTGGACAGTTCTCCTACGAGCAGTACTTC,CASSLGQFSYEQYF
TRBJ2-5,TRBV29-1,.,.,TGCAGCGTTGAAACAGGGCTAGAGACCCAGTACTTC,CSVETGLETQYF
TRBJ2-5,TRBV7-2,.,.,TGTGCCAGCAGCTTACTCTCCCCGATAGCGGTCCAAGAGACCCAGTACTTC,CASSLLSPIAVQETQYF
TRBJ1-4,TRBV4-1,.,TRBD1,TGCGCCAGCAGCCAAGGGGCAGGGGGGAATGAAAAACTGTTTTTT,CASSQGAGGNEKLFF
TRBJ2-7,TRBV20-1,.,TRBD2,TGCAGTGCTGACGGGAGGGGGGGGCAGTACTTC,CSADGRGGQYF
TRBJ2-7,TRBV27,.,TRBD1,TGTGCCAGCAGTTCCTGGGACAGGCCCTACGAGCAGTACTTC,CASSSWDRPYEQYF
TRBJ1-6,TRBV7-3,.,TRBD1,TGTGCCAGCAGCGCAAACTCAGGGGGTGGTTCACCCCTCCACTTT,CASSANSGGGSPLHF
TRBJ1-3,TRBV5-1,.,TRBD1,TGCGCCAGCAGCTGGGCCGGGACAGGGCGAGGAAACACCATATATTTT,CASSWAGTGRGNTIYF
TRBJ2-7,TRBV7-2,many,TRBD2,TGTGCCAGCAGCCTACTAGCGGGGCCTGCTGAGCAGTACTTC,CASSLLAGPAEQYF
TRBJ2-3,TRBV7-2,.,TRBD2,TGTGCCAGCAGCGGGGGACGCGGGAGGTCAGATACGCAGTATTTT,CASSGGRGRSDTQYF